This T cell receptor (beta chain) was documented in a study of T cells after yellow fever vaccination. On the study more broadly: Libraries from low-cell-number fractions were prepared with the SMART-Seq v4 Ultra Low Input RNA kit.

The V segment lost 1 base and the J segment 3 bases; nucleotides outside the gene matches: 6. Germline V gene data show CDR1 as SGHAT and CDR2 as FQDESV (reference sequence). CDR3 length: 15 residues. Researchers made TCR cDNA using 5'RACE template switching, and this step added a universal primer site and UMIs. TCRdb itself ran the 5' RACE reads through MiXCR, one entry per CDR3 protein. The profile shows 150,000 to 200,000 distinct CDR3 sequences, about a tenth of them singletons. This clonotype was counted at least ten times. The genes are TRBV11-1 and TRBJ2-7; 7 bases are shared with TRBD1. The specimen was CD8+ T cells sorted from PBMCs, collected 45 days after the yellow fever booster vaccination. The source of this sequence is a man in his late teens or twenties who received the YFV17D yellow fever vaccine. CDR3 DNA sequence: TGTGCCAGCAGCTTAGGGGGACAGACCTACTACGAGCAGTACTTC. Translating gives CASSLGGQTYYEQYF.